The source of this T cell receptor (beta chain) is a study of T-cell reconstitution after alpha-beta-depleted transplantation in children. In its sample, this clonotype was seen many times. Unique molecular identifiers tagged the TCRbeta library. TCRdb ran MiXCR on the PCR reads and lists one entry per CDR3 protein. The sample holds about 200,000 distinct CDR3 sequences, roughly 15% seen once. This CDR3 is built from 14 residues. CDR1 and CDR2 from the germline V gene are ENHRY and SYGVKD. The V and J ends lost 8 bases and 8 bases, in that order; junction bases with no gene match: 9. This TCR was recovered from a human donor who donated a stem cell graft to a child with acute lymphoblastic leukemia. Specimen: PBMCs from the stem cell graft donor, collected from the stem cell graft. The chain has TRBV10-3 and TRBJ2-1; 10 nucleotides match TRBD2. The CDR3 spells CAIGAGGPGDEQFF. For the CDR3, the DNA is TGTGCCATCGGAGCGGGAGGGCCAGGGGATGAGCAGTTCTTC.